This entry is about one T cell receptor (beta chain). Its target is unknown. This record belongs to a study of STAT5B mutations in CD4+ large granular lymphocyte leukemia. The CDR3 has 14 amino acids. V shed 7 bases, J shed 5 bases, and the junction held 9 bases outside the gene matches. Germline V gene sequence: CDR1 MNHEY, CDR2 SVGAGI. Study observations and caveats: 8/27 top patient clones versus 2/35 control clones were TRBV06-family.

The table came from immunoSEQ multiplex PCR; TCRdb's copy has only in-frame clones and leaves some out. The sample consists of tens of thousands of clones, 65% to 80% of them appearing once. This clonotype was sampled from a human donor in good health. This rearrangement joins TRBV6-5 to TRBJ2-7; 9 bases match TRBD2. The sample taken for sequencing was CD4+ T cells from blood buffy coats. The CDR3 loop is CASKDYSGSDEQYF. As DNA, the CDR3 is TGTGCCAGCAAGGACTATAGCGGGAGTGACGAGCAGTACTTC.